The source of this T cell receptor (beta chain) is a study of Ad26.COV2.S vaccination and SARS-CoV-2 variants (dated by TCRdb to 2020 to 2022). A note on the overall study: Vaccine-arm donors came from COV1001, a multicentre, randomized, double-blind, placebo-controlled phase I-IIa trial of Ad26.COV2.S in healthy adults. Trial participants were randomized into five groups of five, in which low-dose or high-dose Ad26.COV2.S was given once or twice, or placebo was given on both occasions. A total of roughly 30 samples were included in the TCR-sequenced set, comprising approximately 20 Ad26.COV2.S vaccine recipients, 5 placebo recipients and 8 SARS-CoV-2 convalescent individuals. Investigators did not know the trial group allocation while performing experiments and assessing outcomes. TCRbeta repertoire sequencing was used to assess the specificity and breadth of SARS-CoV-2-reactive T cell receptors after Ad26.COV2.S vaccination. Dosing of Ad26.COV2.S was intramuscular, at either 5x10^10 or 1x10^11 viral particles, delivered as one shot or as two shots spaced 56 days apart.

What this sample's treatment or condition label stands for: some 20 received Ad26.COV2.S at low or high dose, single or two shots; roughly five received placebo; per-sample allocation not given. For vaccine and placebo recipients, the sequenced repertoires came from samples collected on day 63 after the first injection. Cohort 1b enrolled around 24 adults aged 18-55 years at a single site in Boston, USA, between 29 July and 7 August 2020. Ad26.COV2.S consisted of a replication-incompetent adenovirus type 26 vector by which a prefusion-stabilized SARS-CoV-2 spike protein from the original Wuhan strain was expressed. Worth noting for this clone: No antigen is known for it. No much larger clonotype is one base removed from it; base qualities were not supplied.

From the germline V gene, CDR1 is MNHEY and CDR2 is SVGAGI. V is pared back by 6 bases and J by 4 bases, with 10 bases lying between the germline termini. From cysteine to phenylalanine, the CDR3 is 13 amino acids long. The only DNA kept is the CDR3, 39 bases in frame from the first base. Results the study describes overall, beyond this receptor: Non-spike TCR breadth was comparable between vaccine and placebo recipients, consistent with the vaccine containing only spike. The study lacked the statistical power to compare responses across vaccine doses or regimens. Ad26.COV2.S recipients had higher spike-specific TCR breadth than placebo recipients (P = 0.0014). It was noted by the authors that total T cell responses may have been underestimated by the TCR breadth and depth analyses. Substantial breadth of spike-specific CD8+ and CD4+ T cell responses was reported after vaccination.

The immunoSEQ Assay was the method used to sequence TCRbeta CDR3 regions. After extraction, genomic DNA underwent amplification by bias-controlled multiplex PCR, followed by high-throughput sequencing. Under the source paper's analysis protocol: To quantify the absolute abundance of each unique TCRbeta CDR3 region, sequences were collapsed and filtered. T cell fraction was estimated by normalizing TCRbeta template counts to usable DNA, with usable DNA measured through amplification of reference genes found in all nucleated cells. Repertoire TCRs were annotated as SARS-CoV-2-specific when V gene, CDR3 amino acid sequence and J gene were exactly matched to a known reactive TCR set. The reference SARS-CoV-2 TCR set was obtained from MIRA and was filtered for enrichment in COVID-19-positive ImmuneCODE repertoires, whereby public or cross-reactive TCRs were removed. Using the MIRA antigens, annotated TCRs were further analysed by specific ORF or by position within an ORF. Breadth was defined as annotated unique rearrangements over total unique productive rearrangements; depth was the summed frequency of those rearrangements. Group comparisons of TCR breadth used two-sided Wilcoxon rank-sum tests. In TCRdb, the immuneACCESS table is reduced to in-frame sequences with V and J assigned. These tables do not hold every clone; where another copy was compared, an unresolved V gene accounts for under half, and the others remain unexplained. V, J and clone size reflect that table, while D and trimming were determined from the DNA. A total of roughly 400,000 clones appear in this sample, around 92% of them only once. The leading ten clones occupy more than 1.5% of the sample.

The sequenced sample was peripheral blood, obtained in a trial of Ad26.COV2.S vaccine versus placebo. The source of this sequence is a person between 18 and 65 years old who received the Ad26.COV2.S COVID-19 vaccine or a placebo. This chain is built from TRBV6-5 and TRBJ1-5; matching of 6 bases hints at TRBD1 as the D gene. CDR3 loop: CASRQQGNQPQHF. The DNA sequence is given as TGTGCCAGCAGGCAACAGGGAAATCAGCCCCAGCATTTT.